This T cell receptor (beta chain) was observed in a study of shared clonotypes between healthy human individuals. At the level of the study: The plates for each donor numbered three CD4 naive, three CD4 memory, two CD8 naive and one CD8 memory.

Nashville, Tennessee was home to all donors, each a Caucasian adult. Repertoires were generated with immunoSEQ multiplex PCR, while TCRdb's copy carries only in-frame clones and drops some. There are 2 million to 2.5 million clones in the sample; 93% occur only once, and around 0.4% lies in the top ten. Study observations and caveats: The researchers took only blood, and tissue repertoires probably look different. Naive CD4 clonotypes were shared across several donors at roughly 5%.

This clone was counted a single time. Its antigen is unknown. Input material: naive CD4+ T cells from PBMCs. As for subset: CD45RA+ positively selected. The clonotype was recovered from a man in his late teens or twenties in good health. Some clones in this sample may be carry-over from other donors' samples.

CDR3 in DNA: TGCGCCAGCAGCCAAGATCTGGCCGCTTACAATGAGCAGTTCTTC. Amino acids: CASSQDLAAYNEQFF. The chain has TRBV4-3 and TRBJ2-1; no definite D call. The V end was cut by 0 bases, the J end by 4 bases, with 10 bases between. The CDR3 length is 15 residues. Germline values: CDR1 LGHNA, CDR2 YSLEER.